This T cell receptor (beta chain) appears in the sequencing data of a study of T cell responses to AZD1222 COVID-19 vaccine. Study outcomes and limitations: Distributed over spike, vaccine-associated CD4 TCRs predominated at 160-218 and 743-854. A reported finding is that nearly half of spike-specific TCRs target unmutated variant regions.

Note on this clone: Its antigen is still unknown.

The CDR3 runs to 15 residues. Germline V lookup: CDR1 MDHEN, CDR2 SYDVKM. The V gene end was trimmed by 5 bases and the J gene end by 6 bases; junction bases not matched to a gene: 8. Some clones are missing from TCRdb's copy, which holds only in-frame ones; the method was immunoSEQ multiplex PCR. The sample shows approximately 150,000 clones, about 90% of them seen only once. This receptor was identified in an adult who received the MenACWY meningococcal vaccine as a control. The sequencing here drew on peripheral blood, taken 28 days after the second dose of the MenACWY control vaccine. The chain recombines TRBV28 with TRBJ1-5, with 9 positions matching TRBD1. The CDR3 DNA follows: TGTGCCAGCAGTGGGGGACAGGGTGTAGGTCAGCCCCAGCATTTT. This sequence encodes CASSGGQGVGQPQHF.